This T cell receptor (beta chain) was identified in a study of blood T cells in healthy people across ages. Using a J-beta primer mix together with a sample-barcoded 5' primer, a second PCR was run for roughly 7 to 12 cycles. Each cDNA molecule, via a template-switch adaptor with 12 random nucleotides, was tagged. Paired-end reads containing CDR3 totaled no fewer than 2.5 million for each sample. TCRdb ran MiXCR on the 5' RACE reads and lists one entry per CDR3 protein. The data show some 560,000 distinct CDR3 sequences, about a quarter seen once. Germline CDR1 is MNHEY and CDR2 is SVGEGT. This CDR3 has 15 residues. J lost 5 bases, V lost 6 bases, and 4 bases had no gene match. The sample was also reused in another study, on T cells of mothers and their children. That publication notes: Over 8 million TCR beta CDR3 reads were obtained from each mother, and around 2.8 million from each child.

The chain recombines TRBV6-2 or TRBV6-3 with TRBJ2-1; 13 bases are a match to TRBD2. The specimen was blood. This sequence was found in a boy younger than 10 in good health. CDR3: CASRLGLAGNNEQFF. The CDR3, as DNA: TGTGCCAGCAGACTGGGACTAGCGGGAAACAATGAGCAGTTCTTC.